The sequence of this T cell receptor (beta chain) was determined in a study of somatic mutations in cytotoxic T cells in rheumatoid arthritis. Notes on the study in general: A finding that went unadjusted for multiple comparisons was the slight underrepresentation of TRBV07 in rheumatoid arthritis patients. Unknown were the antigen targets of the expanded CD8+ clones. Between rheumatoid arthritis patients and age-matched healthy controls, CD8+ T-cell clonality showed no significant difference. Age was associated with higher CD8+ clonality in rheumatoid arthritis patients, not in healthy controls.

This table comes from immunoSEQ multiplex PCR, and its TCRdb copy is limited to in-frame clones, with some not included. The sample carries about 25,000 clones, 70% to 85% recorded once. CDR1 PRHDT and CDR2 FYEKMQ come from the germline V gene (reference sequence). With 1 base clipped from V and 5 bases from J, the junction kept 8 bases outside the gene matches. The CDR3 has 15 residues. About this clone itself: As yet, its antigen is unknown.

Sequenced material: CD8+ T cells sorted from blood. The receptor was derived from a woman aged 18-29 years in good health. The gene calls are TRBV13 and TRBJ2-7; 7 nucleotides line up with TRBD1. As DNA, the CDR3 is TGTGCCAGCAGCTTAGCCGGGACAGCAGTCCACGAGCAGTACTTC. Residues: CASSLAGTAVHEQYF.